This TCR beta chain was found in a study of CD8 T cells in Susac syndrome. The germline V gene encodes CDR1 SGHRS and CDR2 YFSETQ. The CDR3 extends over 14 amino acids. V lost 3 bases and J 5 bases, leaving 14 bases between the germline ends. Random hexamers were used to reverse transcribe an amount of about 0.45 to 1 ug RNA. TCRdb re-derived calls from the immunoSEQ multiplex PCR reads in MiXCR, one entry per CDR3 protein. The sample includes approximately 170,000 distinct CDR3 sequences, just under 95% of them seen just once. Through negative isolation, CD4+ and CD8+ T cells were obtained, while TEMRA cells were enriched using FACS.

This sequence originates from a human donor in good health. The chain recombines TRBV5-1 with TRBJ1-1; D unclear. The sequencing sample was made of CD4+ T cells from PBMCs. Here the CDR3 DNA reads TGCGCCAGCAGCTGGGCTACAGCAGGAACTGAAGCTTTCTTT. It specifies CASSWATAGTEAFF.